The entry that follows covers one T cell receptor (beta chain) sequence. Its antigen is as yet unknown. Trimming shortened V by 5 bases and J by 7 bases, and 18 bases separated the two germline ends. Germline V gene lookup returns CDR1 SGHTA and CDR2 FQGNSA. The CDR3 totals 14 residues. This entry belongs to a study of a mutant IDH1 vaccine in newly diagnosed glioma. Findings and limits, study-wide: Changes to the top peripheral T cell clonotypes appeared unrelated to pseudoprogression.

Described time point: week 35, safety follow-up. Vaccination comprised doses that each held 300 ug of mutant IDH1 20-mer peptide, plus topical imiquimod. TCRdb keeps only in-frame clones here, not all; method: immunoSEQ multiplex PCR. This repertoire shows about 72,000 clones, more than 70% found once; its top ten account for approximately 12%. This clonotype was obtained from a man between 18 and 35 years old with glioma. Sequencing was performed on PBMCs, taken from a glioma patient whose treatment included an IDH1 peptide vaccine. The V and J genes are TRBV7-2 and TRBJ2-7, with a weak D call TRBD2 (7 bases). The CDR3 nucleotides are TGTGCCAGCAGCCTACAAGGGGGGGTTAAAGAGCAGTACTTC. Amino acids: CASSLQGGVKEQYF.